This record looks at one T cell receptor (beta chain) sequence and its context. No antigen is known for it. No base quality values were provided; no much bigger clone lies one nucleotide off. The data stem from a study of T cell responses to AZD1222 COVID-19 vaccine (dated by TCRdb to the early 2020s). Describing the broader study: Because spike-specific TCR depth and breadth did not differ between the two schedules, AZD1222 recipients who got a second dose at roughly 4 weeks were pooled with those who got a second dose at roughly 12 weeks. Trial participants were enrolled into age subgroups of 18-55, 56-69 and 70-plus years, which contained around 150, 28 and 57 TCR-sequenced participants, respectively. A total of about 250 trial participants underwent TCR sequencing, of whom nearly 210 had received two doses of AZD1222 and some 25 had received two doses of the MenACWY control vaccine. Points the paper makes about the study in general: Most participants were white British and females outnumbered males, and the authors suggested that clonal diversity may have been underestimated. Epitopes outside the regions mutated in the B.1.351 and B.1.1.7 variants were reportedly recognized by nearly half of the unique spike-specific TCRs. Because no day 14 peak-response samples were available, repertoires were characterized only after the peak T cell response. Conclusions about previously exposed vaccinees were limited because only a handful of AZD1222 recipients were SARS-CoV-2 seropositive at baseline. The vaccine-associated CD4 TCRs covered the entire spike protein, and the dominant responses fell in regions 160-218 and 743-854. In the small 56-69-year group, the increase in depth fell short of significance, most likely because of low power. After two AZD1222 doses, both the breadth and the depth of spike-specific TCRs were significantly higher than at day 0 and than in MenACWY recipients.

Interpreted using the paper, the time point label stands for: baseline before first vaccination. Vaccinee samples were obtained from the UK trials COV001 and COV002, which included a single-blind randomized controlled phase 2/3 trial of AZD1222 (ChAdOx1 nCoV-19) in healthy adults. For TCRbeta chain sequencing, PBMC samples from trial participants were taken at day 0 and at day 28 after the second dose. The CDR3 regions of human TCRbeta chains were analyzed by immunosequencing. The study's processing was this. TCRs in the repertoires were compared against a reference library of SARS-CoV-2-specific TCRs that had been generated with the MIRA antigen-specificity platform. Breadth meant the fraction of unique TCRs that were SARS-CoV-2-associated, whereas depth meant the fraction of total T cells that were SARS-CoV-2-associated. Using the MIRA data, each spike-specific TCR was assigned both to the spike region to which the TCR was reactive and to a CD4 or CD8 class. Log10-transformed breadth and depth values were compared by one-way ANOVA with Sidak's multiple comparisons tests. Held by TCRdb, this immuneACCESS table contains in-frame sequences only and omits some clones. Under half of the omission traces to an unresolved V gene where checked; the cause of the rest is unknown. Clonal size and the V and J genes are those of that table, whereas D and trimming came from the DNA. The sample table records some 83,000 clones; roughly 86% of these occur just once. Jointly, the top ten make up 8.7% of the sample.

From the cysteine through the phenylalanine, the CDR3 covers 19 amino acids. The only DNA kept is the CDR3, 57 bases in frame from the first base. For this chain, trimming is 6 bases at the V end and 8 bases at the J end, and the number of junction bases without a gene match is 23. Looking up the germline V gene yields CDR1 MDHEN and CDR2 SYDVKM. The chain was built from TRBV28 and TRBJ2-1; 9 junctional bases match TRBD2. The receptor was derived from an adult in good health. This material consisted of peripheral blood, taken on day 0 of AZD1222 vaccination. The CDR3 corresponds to CASSTRSPFSGRGVHEQFF. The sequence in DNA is TGTGCCAGCAGCACCCGGTCCCCTTTTAGCGGGAGAGGGGTCCATGAGCAGTTCTTC.